This T cell receptor beta chain comes out of a study of cytomegalovirus exposure and HLA in healthy donors. Study-level background: An analysis done earlier identified approximately 120 million unique TCR beta sequences from around 180 million T cells. The study's findings and limits: For TCR beta chains, V- and J-gene trimming was later linked to a missense DCLRE1C variant. Among the CMV-associated chains, three were confirmed in vitro as specific for CMV antigens.

Healthy bone marrow donors made up the cohort. A word on this clone: Its matching antigen is unknown.

The PCR used 60 Vbeta and 13 Jbeta primers. Produced via immunoSEQ multiplex PCR; TCRdb's table is partial and in-frame only. The sample is made up of about 160,000 clones, and the top ten hold over 1% of it. The receptor comes from an older woman in good health and CMV-seronegative. The sequenced sample consisted of PBMCs.

CDR3 bases: TGCGCCAGCAGCCCCGTCGGTATGAACACTGAAGCTTTCTTT. This translates into CASSPVGMNTEAFF. The J gene is TRBJ1-1, the V gene TRBV4-1; no firm D call. Germline assignment: CDR1 MGHRA and CDR2 YSYEKL. The CDR3 is 14 amino acids. Trimming cost V 4 bases and J 0 bases, with 9 bases left between them.